Ten or more counts support the clone carrying this T cell receptor (beta chain). The CDR3 spans 15 residues. From germline, CDR1 is MNHEY and CDR2 SVGAGI. V lost 2 bases and J 0 bases, leaving 11 bases between the germline ends. The data originate from a study of human T cells and chemical hapten exposure. Looking at the study overall: The study patch tested 0.01% DPC on the upper back and read results at 6 days.

The time point: patch test 1, 2 weeks after DPC sensitization. Described treatment: therapeutic diphenylcyclopropenone sensitization with weekly scalp DPC. Unique molecular identifiers were affixed to discrete cDNA molecules within the library. MiXCR was run by TCRdb on the RACE reads, yielding one entry per CDR3 protein. The repertoire includes tens of thousands of distinct CDR3 sequences, 7% to 8% of them detected once, and around 1.5% sits in the top ten. The receptor was derived from a woman aged 30 to 39 with alopecia areata. Some clones in this sample may be carry-over from other donors' samples. The sequencing used whole blood, collected in connection with sensitization to the hapten diphenylcyclopropenone (DPC). V usage is TRBV6-5 and J usage is TRBJ2-7; a possible D gene is TRBD2 (6 bases). The CDR3 DNA sequence: TGTGCCAGCAGTTACGTGGACGGGAGCTCCTACGAGCAGTACTTC. It is translated as CASSYVDGSSYEQYF.